One and the same sample provided the 7 T cell receptor beta chains below, sequenced in a study of T cells in Graves' hyperthyroidism and ophthalmopathy. RNA transcripts provided the source from which TCR beta CDR3 regions were amplified. With the HTBI primer set, the TCR CDR3 went through a first round of RT-PCR. TCRdb itself ran the multiplex PCR reads through MiXCR, one entry per CDR3 protein. Of hundreds of thousands of distinct CDR3 sequences listed, more than 15% are singletons. The sample was blood. Receptors were obtained from a woman in her 40s with Graves' ophthalmopathy.

The chain uses TRBV6-2 or TRBV6-3 and TRBJ1-1; 9 nucleotides align to TRBD1. Germline assignment: CDR1 MNHEY and CDR2 SVGEGT. This CDR3 contains 13 residues. The ends lost 2 bases at V and 6 bases at J; junction bases unmatched: 1. CDR3 loop: CASSYGTGPEAFF. CDR3 bases: TGTGCCAGCAGTTACGGGACAGGGCCTGAAGCTTTCTTT.

This clonotype has ten or more counts. The chain has TRBV2 and TRBJ1-2; TRBD1 matches 7 bases. The J segment lost 9 bases and the V segment lost 4 bases, leaving 8 bases of the junction unmatched. The germline V gene has CDR1 SNHLY and CDR2 FYNNEI. CDR3 length: 13 amino acids. The CDR3 is CASSADRITSYTF. The CDR3 nucleotides are TGTGCCAGCAGTGCGGACAGGATTACAAGCTACACCTTC.

This clonotype was found many times. The chain is built from TRBV20-1 and TRBJ2-7; tentatively, D is TRBD2 (5 bases). CDR3 length: 11 amino acids. V gave up 6 bases and J gave up 3 bases, with 9 bases separating them. CDR1 is DFQATT, CDR2 SNEGSKA, per germline (reference sequence). The CDR3 DNA reads TGCAGTGCAAGACTACGCTACGAGCAGTACTTC. Its protein product is CSARLRYEQYF.

This clonotype was detected ten times or more. The rearrangement links TRBV2 to TRBJ2-5; TRBD2 might be the D (7 bases). The germline CDR1 and CDR2 sequences are SNHLY and FYNNEI. This CDR3 region has 15 residues. Trimming took off 6 bases at V and 4 bases at J, with 18 bases between the two ends. The CDR3 spells CASSTEGGGRETQYF. The CDR3 nucleotides are TGTGCCAGCAGCACAGAGGGGGGGGGAAGAGAGACCCAGTACTTC.

This clonotype was detected ten times or more. This chain joins TRBV20-1 and TRBJ2-1, with D tentatively TRBD2 (7 bases). Between the trimmed V and J ends, which lost 8 bases and 5 bases, there was a span of 16 bases. Germline values: CDR1 DFQATT, CDR2 SNEGSKA (reference sequence). This CDR3 has 13 residues. The CDR3: CSSPWGGHNEQFF. In nucleotides, the CDR3 is TGCAGTTCCCCGTGGGGGGGGCACAATGAGCAGTTCTTC.

The chain joins TRBV7-2 to TRBJ2-5; no clear D. The germline V and J ends were trimmed by 5 bases and 5 bases, with 18 bases remaining between them. Germline V gene sequence: CDR1 SGHTA, CDR2 FQGNSA. CDR3 length equals 15 residues. In DNA, the CDR3 is TGTGCCAGCAGCCCTCGAGGATATACCAGGGAGACCCAGTACTTC. Amino acids: CASSPRGYTRETQYF.

This clonotype was seen repeatedly, ten times or more. The genes are TRBV6-1 and TRBJ1-5; D not certain. The V gene lost 4 bases and the J gene lost 5 bases, with 12 bases spanning the gap. This CDR3 is built from 14 residues. Germline assignment: CDR1 MNHNS and CDR2 SASEGT. The CDR3 is CASSALGEYQPQHF. Here the CDR3 DNA reads TGTGCCAGCAGTGCCCTTGGAGAGTATCAGCCCCAGCATTTT.